A selection of T cell receptor beta chains follows, all from one sample in a study of blood T cell repertoires in COVID-19. Clones were sequenced by immunoSEQ multiplex PCR, and TCRdb holds only the in-frame ones, with some missing. The sample holds approximately 200,000 clones, approximately 84% seen once. Sequenced material: peripheral blood. The receptors stem from a human donor with acute or convalescent COVID-19. The donor label of this sample is uncertain. CDR3s include the opening cysteine and the closing phenylalanine or tryptophan. The D gene is left open where the match is weak. Only part of the rows carry a size: once, few, many, or a class if the clone is expanded.

v_gene	j_gene	abundance	d_gene	CDR3nt	CDR3aa
TRBV10-2	TRBJ2-7	NA	TRBD2	TGCGCCAGCAGAGTCACTAGCGGGACCTACGAGCAGTACTTC	CASRVTSGTYEQYF
TRBV5-8	TRBJ1-4	NA	TRBD1	TGTGCCAGCAGCGCCGGGACAGGGAAAACTAATGAAAAACTGTTTTTT	CASSAGTGKTNEKLFF
TRBV6-5	TRBJ2-7	few	TRBD1	TGTGCCAGCAGAGGGGACAGGGGGCGCGTATCCGAGCAGTACTTC	CASRGDRGRVSEQYF
TRBV18	TRBJ2-3	NA	NA	TGTGCCAGCTCACCACCGGGGCAGGGGAGAGATACGCAGTATTTT	CASSPPGQGRDTQYF
TRBV24-1	TRBJ1-2	NA	NA	TGTGCCACCAGTGATGGCACCTCTGTCTACACCTTC	CATSDGTSVYTF
TRBV7-2	TRBJ2-7	NA	TRBD2	TGTGCCAGCAGCATCGGGACTAGCGGGAGCTACGAGCAGTACTTC	CASSIGTSGSYEQYF
TRBV19	TRBJ1-1	NA	TRBD1	TGTGCCAGTAGTATAGTGGACAGGGGCAACACTGAAGCTTTCTTT	CASSIVDRGNTEAFF
TRBV4-3	TRBJ2-2	NA	TRBD2	TGCGCCAGCAGCCAAGCGTTACTAGCGGGAGTCCTTCTGGGTACCGGGGAGCTGTTTTTT	CASSQALLAGVLLGTGELFF
TRBV9	TRBJ2-1	NA	TRBD2	TGTGCCAGCCGTTCCCCGACTAGCGGGAGTGGCTACAATGAGCAGTTCTTC	CASRSPTSGSGYNEQFF
TRBV28	TRBJ1-3	NA	NA	TGTGCCAGCAGCATAGAGCGGGTTCGTTCGAACACCATATATTTT	CASSIERVRSNTIYF
TRBV7-2	TRBJ1-4	once	TRBD1	TGTGCCAGCAGTATCTCAGGGGGGAATGAAAAACTGTTTTTT	CASSISGGNEKLFF
TRBV27	TRBJ2-2	NA	NA	TGTGCCAGCAGTGCCCCGGCGGGCACCGGGGAGCTGTTTTTT	CASSAPAGTGELFF
TRBV5-1	TRBJ2-2	once	TRBD2	TGCGCCAGCAGCTCCGGACTAGCGGGATATACCGGGGAGCTGTTTTTT	CASSSGLAGYTGELFF
TRBV6-2/TRBV6-3	TRBJ1-5	NA	TRBD1	TGTGCCAGCAGTTCCTGGACAGGGCCTTATAGCAATCAGCCCCAGCATTTT	CASSSWTGPYSNQPQHF
TRBV4-2	TRBJ2-5	NA	TRBD2	TGTGCCAGCAGCCAGAGGACTAGCGATACGACCCAGTACTTC	CASSQRTSDTTQYF
TRBV30	TRBJ1-1	few	NA	TGTGCCTGGAGGCGTGACAAGAACACTGAAGCTTTCTTT	CAWRRDKNTEAFF
TRBV6-5	TRBJ2-7	NA	TRBD1	TGTGCCAGCAGTCCGAGATTAGACAGGGTAGGACGGCAGTACTTC	CASSPRLDRVGRQYF
TRBV10-2	TRBJ2-7	NA	TRBD2	TGCGCCAGCAGGACTAGCGGGGTCTCCTACGAGCAGTACTTC	CASRTSGVSYEQYF
TRBV18	TRBJ1-4	NA	NA	TGTGCCAGCTCTCGGTCATCTAATGAAAAACTGTTTTTT	CASSRSSNEKLFF
TRBV9	TRBJ2-1	NA	TRBD2	TGTGCCAGCAGCCCCACTAGCGGGAGTTACAATGAGCAGTTCTTC	CASSPTSGSYNEQFF
TRBV3-1/TRBV3-2	TRBJ2-4	NA	NA	TGTGCCAGCAGCCAAGAGGCGGGGAGAATTCAGTACTTC	CASSQEAGRIQYF
TRBV13	TRBJ2-5	NA	NA	TGTGCCAGCAGCCGTCGGGCGGGGGCGGTGGAGACCCAGTACTTC	CASSRRAGAVETQYF
TRBV23-1	TRBJ1-6	once	TRBD1	TGCGCCAGCAGCGCAGGGGGCTATAATTCACCCCTCCACTTT	CASSAGGYNSPLHF
TRBV4-1	TRBJ2-5	NA	TRBD2	TGCGCCAGCAGCCAAGACGTGGGCGGGAGAGCCCAGTACTTC	CASSQDVGGRAQYF
TRBV7-2	TRBJ1-3	NA	NA	TGTGCCAGCAGCTTAGGACAAGTCTCTGGAAACACCATATATTTT	CASSLGQVSGNTIYF
TRBV7-2	TRBJ2-6	NA	TRBD2	TGTGCCAGCAGCCCTGGACTAGCCGGAGCTGGGGCCAACGTCCTGACTTTC	CASSPGLAGAGANVLTF
TRBV5-1	TRBJ1-1	NA	TRBD1	TGCGCCAGCAGTACCGGGACAGTGAACACTGAAGCTTTCTTT	CASSTGTVNTEAFF
TRBV6-5	TRBJ1-2	NA	TRBD1	TGTGCCAGCAGTTCGGGGACAGGGAGGGGGTATGGCTACACCTTC	CASSSGTGRGYGYTF
TRBV7-9	TRBJ2-1	few	NA	TGTGCCAGCAGCTTAGCGGGCCAGGGCCAAAACAATGAGCAGTTCTTC	CASSLAGQGQNNEQFF
TRBV5-1	TRBJ2-3	NA	TRBD1	TGCGCCAGCAGCCGCCAGGGGGATACAGATACGCAGTATTTT	CASSRQGDTDTQYF
TRBV18	TRBJ2-1	NA	TRBD2	TGTGCCAGCTCACCACCCGGGACTAGCGGGGGCCTGCAGTTCTTC	CASSPPGTSGGLQFF
TRBV5-4	TRBJ2-2	NA	TRBD2	TGTGCCAGCAAACCGGGAGGGATGAACACCGGGGAGCTGTTTTTT	CASKPGGMNTGELFF
TRBV3-1/TRBV3-2	TRBJ1-2	NA	TRBD1	TGTGCCAGCAGCCTGGGACAGCCCAATGGCTACACCTTC	CASSLGQPNGYTF
TRBV2	TRBJ2-1	once	TRBD1	TGTGCCAGCAGCCGGGAGGGACAGGGGGGGGATGAGCAGTTCTTC	CASSREGQGGDEQFF
TRBV28	TRBJ2-2	NA	TRBD2	TGTGCCAGCAGTGAAAGCGGGAGGAACACCGGGGAGCTGTTTTTT	CASSESGRNTGELFF
TRBV7-3	TRBJ2-2	NA	TRBD1	TGTGCCAGCAGCCCAAGGACAGGGTCTAACACCGGGGAGCTGTTTTTT	CASSPRTGSNTGELFF
TRBV27	TRBJ2-3	NA	NA	TGTGCCAGCAGTTTATACCCCAGGGTAGCAGATACGCAGTATTTT	CASSLYPRVADTQYF
TRBV4-1	TRBJ1-4	NA	TRBD1	TGCGCCAGCAGCCAACCCGGGACAGGGGCCGCCTCCGAAAAACTGTTTTTT	CASSQPGTGAASEKLFF
TRBV30	TRBJ2-7	NA	TRBD2	TGTGCCTGGAGTGAAAGCGGGACCGAGCAGTACTTC	CAWSESGTEQYF
TRBV27	TRBJ1-5	NA	NA	TGTGCCAGCAGTTCCGGACAGCTGATGAATCAGCCCCAGCATTTT	CASSSGQLMNQPQHF
TRBV6-5	TRBJ2-1	NA	NA	TGTGCCAGCAGCCAAGGGCCAGGGATGTGGTTCTTC	CASSQGPGMWFF
TRBV4-2	TRBJ1-1	NA	TRBD1	TGTGCCAGCAGCCAAGAGGTAACAGGGGGCACTGAAGCTTTCTTT	CASSQEVTGGTEAFF
TRBV19	TRBJ1-5	NA	NA	TGTGCCAGTAGTATAGAAGGGGGAGCGAGCAATCAGCCCCAGCATTTT	CASSIEGGASNQPQHF
TRBV5-1	TRBJ2-7	few	NA	TGCGCCAGCAGTTGGGGGCCGGACACCTACGAGCAGTACTTC	CASSWGPDTYEQYF
TRBV29-1	TRBJ1-1	NA	NA	TGCAGCGGTGGCAGGCTGAACACTGAAGCTTTCTTT	CSGGRLNTEAFF
TRBV14	TRBJ2-6	NA	NA	TGTGCCAGCAGCCAAGACAGGGTTCGGGCCAACGTCCTGACTTTC	CASSQDRVRANVLTF
TRBV7-2	TRBJ2-4	NA	TRBD1	TGTGCCAGCAGCTCGGACAGGGGGAGGGACATTCAGTACTTC	CASSSDRGRDIQYF
TRBV27	TRBJ1-2	NA	NA	TGTGCCAGCAGTTTATCGCGGCCAGAAGCTAACTATGGCTACACCTTC	CASSLSRPEANYGYTF
TRBV19	TRBJ2-1	NA	TRBD2	TGTGCCAGTAGTATTGGGAGGACTAGATACAATGAGCAGTTCTTC	CASSIGRTRYNEQFF
TRBV30	TRBJ1-1	NA	NA	TGTGCCTGGAGTACGGTCGTGAACACTGAAGCTTTCTTT	CAWSTVVNTEAFF
TRBV5-1	TRBJ1-1	NA	TRBD1	TGCGCCAGCAGCTCTCCGGGACAGGGTTTGAACACTGAAGCTTTCTTT	CASSSPGQGLNTEAFF
TRBV28	TRBJ2-1	NA	TRBD1	TGTGCCAGCAGTCTGGACAGGGGGAATGAGCAGTTCTTC	CASSLDRGNEQFF
TRBV2	TRBJ2-5	NA	TRBD2	TGTGCCAGCACGCCAGTCGGGGGGGAGACCCAGTACTTC	CASTPVGGETQYF
TRBV5-4	TRBJ2-2	few	TRBD1	TGTGCCAGCAGCTTGGCAGGGACAGGGCGGACCGGGGAGCTGTTTTTT	CASSLAGTGRTGELFF
TRBV19	TRBJ1-1	NA	NA	TGTGCCAGTAGTATAGTCGGGGGGCGGACTGAAGCTTTCTTT	CASSIVGGRTEAFF
TRBV28	TRBJ2-7	once	TRBD1	TGTGCCAGCAGAAGGACAGGGTCCTACGAGCAGTACTTC	CASRRTGSYEQYF
TRBV10-2	TRBJ1-5	NA	NA	TGCGCCAGCAGTGAGAACCGGGACATCAATCAGCCCCAGCATTTT	CASSENRDINQPQHF